The 6 T cell receptor beta chains reported below all come from one sample, sequenced in a study of T cells after yellow fever vaccination. TCRdb fed the 5' RACE reads into MiXCR, producing one record per CDR3 protein. The sample holds 30,000 or so distinct CDR3 sequences, roughly 6.1% seen once. Sample: PBMCs, either bulk or a sorted T-cell subset (CD4+, CD8+, memory, or dextramer-sorted; not recorded which), taken on the day of the yellow fever booster vaccination. Receptors were obtained from a young man who received the YFV17D yellow fever vaccine.

The chain carries TRBV15 and TRBJ2-1; D perhaps matches TRBD1 (6 bases). Germline values: CDR1 LNHNV, CDR2 YYDKDF (reference sequence). The germline V and J ends were trimmed by 0 bases and 9 bases, with 12 bases remaining between them. The CDR3 has 14 residues. CDR3 sequence (DNA): TGTGCCACCAGCAGAGATCAAGGGACACTTGAGCAGTTCTTC. It yields the protein CATSRDQGTLEQFF.

This clonotype is categorized as medium-sized. The V gene is TRBV3-1, the J gene TRBJ2-2; D not certain. The V end was cut by 1 base, the J end by 3 bases, with 9 bases between. Germline assignment: CDR1 LGHDT and CDR2 YNNKEL (reference sequence). This CDR3 contains 15 residues. The CDR3 nucleotides read TGTGCCAGCAGCCAAGGCAACAGCTACACCGGGGAGCTGTTTTTT. Translating gives CASSQGNSYTGELFF.

This clonotype was detected ten times or more. V is TRBV2 and J is TRBJ2-1, with D perhaps TRBD1 (5 bases). Germline V gene lookup returns CDR1 SNHLY and CDR2 FYNNEI. The CDR3 runs to 13 residues. V was trimmed by 7 bases and J by 13 bases, leaving 20 bases between them. The CDR3 loop reads CASTEVSDSTQFF. As DNA, the CDR3 is TGTGCCAGCACCGAAGTTTCTGACAGCACCCAGTTCTTC.

The J gene is TRBJ2-3, the V gene TRBV18; 8 bases are shared with TRBD2. Germline assignment: CDR1 KGHSH and CDR2 LQKENI. The CDR3 is made up of 18 amino acids. J was trimmed by 4 bases and V by 4 bases; bases with no gene match: 16. CDR3 in amino acids: CASSLTGGLLIEADTQYF. CDR3 nucleotides: TGTGCCAGCTCACTCACGGGAGGGCTACTCATAGAAGCAGATACGCAGTATTTT.

This clonotype was recorded many times. The chain joins TRBV4-2 to TRBJ2-6, with a possible D match to TRBD1 (6 bases). This CDR3 region has 16 residues. Trimming took off 2 bases at V and 4 bases at J, with 12 bases between the two ends. The V gene's germline CDR1 is LGHNA and CDR2 YNFKEQ. CDR3 DNA sequence: TGTGCCAGCAGCCAAACACAGGGATCCGGGGCCAACGTCCTGACTTTC. Amino acids: CASSQTQGSGANVLTF.

Only a few counts were recorded for this clonotype. The chain has TRBV25-1 and TRBJ1-5, with TRBD1 matching over 7 bases. The V gene end was trimmed by 3 bases and the J gene end by 3 bases; junction bases not matched to a gene: 2. The CDR3 sequence is 14 residues long. Germline V CDR1 and CDR2: MGHDK, SYGVNS. CDR3 amino acids: CASSETGSNQPQHF. Here the CDR3 DNA reads TGTGCCAGCAGTGAGACAGGGTCCAATCAGCCCCAGCATTTT. The full variable domain, rest sourced from reference TRBV25-1 and TRBJ1-5, is EADIYQTPRYLVIGTGKKITLECSQTMGHDKMYWYQQDPGMELHLIHYSYGVNSTEKGDLSSESTVSRIRTEHFPLTLESARPSHTSQYLCASSETGSNQPQHFGDGTRLSIL.